This entry lists 15 T cell receptor beta chains sequenced from one sample in a study of shared clonotypes between healthy human individuals. The protocol was immunoSEQ multiplex PCR, while the TCRdb copy is restricted to in-frame clones and leaves out a portion. The data hold some 200,000 clones, with over 60% observed a single time. Sequenced input: memory CD4+ T cells sorted from blood. Subset denoted: CD45RA-negative fraction. The receptors originated from a man between 25 and 39 years old in good health.

A few counts support this clone. The genes are TRBV2 and TRBJ2-6; the match to TRBD2 covers 13 bases. Per the germline V gene, CDR1 is SNHLY and CDR2 is FYNNEI. V gave up 8 bases and J gave up 0 bases; unmatched junction bases: 4. The CDR3 loop spans 17 amino acids. CDR3 nucleotide sequence: TGTGCCAGCGGGGGACTAGCGGGGATCTCTGGGGCCAACGTCCTGACTTTC. This codes for CASGGLAGISGANVLTF.

The gene calls are TRBV5-1 and TRBJ2-3, with TRBD2 identical over 10 bases. The CDR3 covers 15 residues. The V and J ends lost 2 bases and 4 bases, in that order; junction bases with no gene match: 4. From germline, CDR1 is SGHRS and CDR2 YFSETQ. The CDR3 loop reads CASSLSSGSSDTQYF. The CDR3 DNA is TGCGCCAGCAGCTTATCTAGCGGGAGCTCAGATACGCAGTATTTT.

This clone has more than one count but fewer than ten. J is TRBJ1-1 and V is TRBV19, with a weak D call TRBD1 (5 bases). Germline CDR1 reads LNHDA; CDR2 reads SQIVND (reference sequence). The CDR3 contains 13 residues. With 4 bases removed from V and 4 bases from J, the gap between germline ends came to 10 bases. The DNA of the CDR3 is TGTGCCAGTAGTAAGCAGGGTCCCACTGAAGCTTTCTTT. Translation: CASSKQGPTEAFF.

The chain is built from TRBV11-2 and TRBJ2-7; D perhaps matches TRBD1 (5 bases). V was cut by 4 bases and J by 3 bases, with 10 bases left in between. This CDR3 has 13 residues. Germline V CDR1 and CDR2: SGHAT, FQNNGV. CDR3 sequence (DNA): TGTGCCAGCAGCTCCGACAGCTTCTACGAGCAGTACTTC. Amino acid sequence: CASSSDSFYEQYF.

The chain recombines TRBV27 with TRBJ2-5; D gene ambiguous. CDR1 and CDR2 from the germline V gene are MNHEY and SMNVEV (reference sequence). The CDR3 spans 14 residues. Trimming removed 6 bases at V and 3 bases at J, with 14 bases between. CDR3 nucleotides: TGTGCCAGCAGACGATTGAGACGCGAAGAGACCCAGTACTTC. Its protein product is CASRRLRREETQYF.

This sequence joins TRBV5-5 and TRBJ1-5; 7 nucleotides match TRBD1. Germline loops: CDR1 SGHKS, CDR2 YYEKEE (reference sequence). The CDR3 length is 14 residues. Losses at the gene ends were 4 bases for V and 11 bases for J; bases not matched to a gene: 12. The CDR3 DNA follows: TGTGCCAGCAGCCAACTCAGGGGGGCTTCAGCCCAGCATTTT. Residues: CASSQLRGASAQHF.

There are many counts of this clone. This chain connects TRBV27 to TRBJ1-2; 7 bases are shared with TRBD1. V trimming: 4 bases; J trimming: 8 bases; junction bases outside the gene matches: 7. This CDR3 is 13 amino acids long. CDR1 is MNHEY, CDR2 SMNVEV, per germline (reference sequence). The CDR3 loop is CASSWGQQGGYTF. As DNA, the CDR3 is TGTGCCAGCAGTTGGGGACAGCAAGGCGGCTACACCTTC.

In DNA form, the CDR3 reads TGTGCCAGCAGTCCACCGGACAGGGGCGAAGAGACCCAGTACTTC. Encoded protein: CASSPPDRGEETQYF. The chain combines TRBV28 with TRBJ2-5, with 9 bases fitting TRBD1. Germline lookup yields CDR1 MDHEN and CDR2 SYDVKM. CDR3 length equals 15 residues. The V and J ends lost 5 bases and 3 bases, in that order; junction bases with no gene match: 7. Full variable domain (rest looked up from reference TRBV28 and TRBJ2-5): DVKVTQSSRYLVKRTGEKVFLECVQDMDHENMFWYRQDPGLGLRLIYFSYDVKMKEKGDIPEGYSVSREKKERFSLILESASTNQTSMYLCASSPPDRGEETQYFGPGTRLLVL.

The V and J genes are TRBV19 and TRBJ2-7; 8 nucleotides align to TRBD1. Germline V gene lookup returns CDR1 LNHDA and CDR2 SQIVND (reference sequence). V gave up 4 bases and J gave up 2 bases; unmatched junction bases: 10. The CDR3 spans 16 residues. The CDR3 DNA follows: TGTGCCAGTAGTACACGCGGGACAGGCTACACCTACGAGCAGTACTTC. Protein: CASSTRGTGYTYEQYF.

The chain has TRBV5-1 and TRBJ1-1; D might be TRBD1 (6 bases). V lost 5 bases to trimming and J lost 0 bases, with 17 bases between them. Germline lookup yields CDR1 SGHRS and CDR2 YFSETQ. CDR3 length equals 16 residues. CDR3 in DNA: TGCGCCAGCAGAGCGTTGGGGGGCGGGATGAACACTGAAGCTTTCTTT. Translating gives CASRALGGGMNTEAFF.

The table lists this clone with a count of one. Additional DNA sequences in this sample encode the identical CDR3. The chain combines TRBV28 with TRBJ2-7; D unresolved. Germline-derived CDR1 and CDR2 are MDHEN and SYDVKM. This CDR3 is 12 amino acids long. The V end was cut by 6 bases, the J end by 0 bases, with 6 bases between. The CDR3 nucleotides are TGTGCCAGCAGCTCCCGCTCCTACGAGCAGTACTTC. It specifies CASSSRSYEQYF.

The genes are TRBV19 and TRBJ2-1, with 7 nucleotides matching TRBD1. The germline V gene encodes CDR1 LNHDA and CDR2 SQIVND (reference sequence). The CDR3 consists of 15 residues. The V segment lost 2 bases and the J segment 2 bases; nucleotides outside the gene matches: 3. CDR3 residues: CASSITGDAYNEQFF. The DNA of the CDR3 is TGTGCCAGTAGTATAACAGGGGATGCCTACAATGAGCAGTTCTTC.

The genes are TRBV29-1 and TRBJ2-1, with a tentative D call TRBD1 (6 bases). The CDR3 has 13 residues. Looked up from germline, CDR1 is SQVTM and CDR2 is ANQGSEA. Trimming took off 7 bases at V and 10 bases at J, with 20 bases between the two ends. CDR3 DNA sequence: TGCAGCGCCTCGAGAACCACAGGGTTAGAGCAGTTCTTC. Protein: CSASRTTGLEQFF.

The rearrangement uses TRBV5-5 and TRBJ2-6, with a possible D match to TRBD1 (5 bases). The CDR3 covers 16 residues. Germline CDR1 reads SGHKS; CDR2 reads YYEKEE (reference sequence). Trimming took off 3 bases at V and 3 bases at J, with 13 bases between the two ends. The CDR3 DNA reads TGTGCCAGCAGCTCATACAGGATCAGTGGGGCCAACGTCCTGACTTTC. Translation: CASSSYRISGANVLTF.

This chain connects TRBV2 to TRBJ2-7, with 8 positions matching TRBD1. The junction had 2 bases not matched to a gene; V was cut back by 7 bases and J by 0 bases. The CDR3 is made up of 13 amino acids. CDR1 and CDR2 from the germline V gene are SNHLY and FYNNEI. The CDR3 bases are TGTGCCAGCACCGGACAGGGCTCCTACGAGCAGTACTTC. Translation: CASTGQGSYEQYF. The full variable domain, rest sourced from reference TRBV2 and TRBJ2-7, is EPEVTQTPSHQVTQMGQEVILRCVPISNHLYFYWYRQILGQKVEFLVSFYNNEISEKSEIFDDQFSVERPDGSNFTLKIRSTKLEDSAMYFCASTGQGSYEQYFGPGTRLTVT.